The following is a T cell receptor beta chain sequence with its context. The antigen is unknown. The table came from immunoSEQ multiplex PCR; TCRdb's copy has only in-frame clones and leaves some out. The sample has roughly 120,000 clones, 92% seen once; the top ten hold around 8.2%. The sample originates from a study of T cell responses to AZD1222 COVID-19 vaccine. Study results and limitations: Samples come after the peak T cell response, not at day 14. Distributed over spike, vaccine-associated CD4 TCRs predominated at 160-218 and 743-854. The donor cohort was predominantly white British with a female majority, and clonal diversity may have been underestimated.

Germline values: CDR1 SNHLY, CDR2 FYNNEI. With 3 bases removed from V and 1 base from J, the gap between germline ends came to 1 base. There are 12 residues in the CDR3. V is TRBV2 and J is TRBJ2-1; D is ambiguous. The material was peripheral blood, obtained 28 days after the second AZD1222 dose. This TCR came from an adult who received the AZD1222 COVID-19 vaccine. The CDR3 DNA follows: TGTGCCAGCAGTGATTCCTACAATGAGCAGTTCTTC. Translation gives CASSDSYNEQFF. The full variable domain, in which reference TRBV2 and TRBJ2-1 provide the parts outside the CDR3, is EPEVTQTPSHQVTQMGQEVILRCVPISNHLYFYWYRQILGQKVEFLVSFYNNEISEKSEIFDDQFSVERPDGSNFTLKIRSTKLEDSAMYFCASSDSYNEQFFGPGTRLTVL.